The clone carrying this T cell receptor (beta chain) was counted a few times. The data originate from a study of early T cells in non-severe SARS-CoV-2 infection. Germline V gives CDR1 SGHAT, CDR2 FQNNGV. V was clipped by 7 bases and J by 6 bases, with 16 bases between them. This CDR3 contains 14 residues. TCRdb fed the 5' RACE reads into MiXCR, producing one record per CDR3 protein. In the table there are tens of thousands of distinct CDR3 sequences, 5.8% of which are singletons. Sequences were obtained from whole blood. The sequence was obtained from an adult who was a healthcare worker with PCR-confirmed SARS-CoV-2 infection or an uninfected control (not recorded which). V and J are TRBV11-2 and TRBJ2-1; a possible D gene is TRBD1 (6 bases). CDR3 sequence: CASTQVQGRNEQFF. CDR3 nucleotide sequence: TGTGCCAGCACCCAGGTACAGGGCCGCAATGAGCAGTTCTTC.